Listed here are 26 T cell receptor beta chains from one sample, sequenced in a study of cytomegalovirus exposure and HLA in healthy donors. Vbeta (60) and Jbeta (13) primers were used in the PCR. Profiling relied on immunoSEQ multiplex PCR, and the TCRdb table lists in-frame clones only, not all of them. The table lists 90,000 to 100,000 clones, around 77% of them singletons, with approximately 8% in the top ten. The specimen sequenced was PBMCs. The receptors stem from a female donor in good health and CMV-seronegative.

The CDR3 spells CASGPGLAGEETQYF. In DNA form, the CDR3 reads TGTGCTAGTGGACCCGGACTAGCGGGAGAGGAGACCCAGTACTTC. The V and J genes are TRBV12-5 and TRBJ2-5; TRBD2 matches at 13 bases. The CDR3 is made up of 15 amino acids. The V segment lost 6 bases and the J segment 5 bases; nucleotides outside the gene matches: 6. Germline CDR1 is LGHNT and CDR2 is FRNRAP. The whole variable domain, remainder taken from reference TRBV12-5 and TRBJ2-5, is DARVTQTPRHKVTEMGQEVTMRCQPILGHNTVFWYRQTMMQGLELLAYFRNRAPLDDSGMPKDRFSAEMPDATLATLKIQPSEPRDSAVYFCASGPGLAGEETQYFGPGTRLLVL.

The genes are TRBV5-8 and TRBJ2-5; 16 bases match TRBD2. CDR1 and CDR2 from the germline V gene are SGHTS and YDEGEE. The CDR3 is made up of 16 amino acids. V shed 4 bases, J shed 4 bases, and the junction held 4 bases outside the gene matches. Here the CDR3 reads CASSLGLAGGPETQYF. As DNA, the CDR3 is TGTGCCAGCAGCCTGGGACTAGCGGGAGGGCCAGAGACCCAGTACTTC.

The rearrangement uses TRBV5-6 and TRBJ2-3, with TRBD1 matching over 8 bases. This CDR3 has 15 amino acids. After removal of 2 bases from V and 4 bases from J, the junction contained 6 bases not matched to a gene. The germline CDR1 and CDR2 sequences are SGHDT and YYEEEE. The CDR3 here is CASSFTDRVADTQYF. The DNA for the CDR3 is TGTGCCAGCAGCTTCACGGACAGGGTGGCAGATACGCAGTATTTT.

The chain is built from TRBV2 and TRBJ1-4; 7 positions agree with TRBD1. The CDR3 has 14 residues. V lost 5 bases to trimming and J lost 5 bases; unmatched junction nucleotides: 5. From germline, CDR1 is SNHLY and CDR2 FYNNEI. CDR3 region: CASSFSQGNEKLFF. CDR3 sequence (DNA): TGTGCCAGCAGTTTTTCACAGGGGAATGAAAAACTGTTTTTT.

Note on this clone: A read error may account for a junction end that differs from germline. J is TRBJ1-4 and V is TRBV7-9, with 8 bases matching TRBD1. The CDR3 is 14 residues long. Germline V CDR1 and CDR2: SEHNR, FQNEAQ (reference sequence). CDR3 coding DNA: TGTTCCAGCAGCCTACAGGGGGAAACGGAAAAACTGTTTTTT. Translated: CSSSLQGETEKLFF.

By share, this clone ranks as medium-sized. The V and J genes are TRBV6-5 and TRBJ2-7, with 7 bases identical to TRBD1. Germline V gene sequence: CDR1 MNHEY, CDR2 SVGAGI. V shed 5 bases, J shed 4 bases, and the junction held 2 bases outside the gene matches. The CDR3 spans 12 residues. CDR3 sequence reads: CASSEQGYEQYF. The CDR3 DNA follows: TGTGCCAGCAGTGAACAGGGGTACGAGCAGTACTTC.

V usage is TRBV30 and J usage is TRBJ1-1; 7 nucleotides align to TRBD1. CDR1 and CDR2 from the germline V gene are GTSNPN and SVGIG (reference sequence). The length of the CDR3 is 16 residues. Trimming cost V 0 bases and J 1 base; bases outside gene matches: 8. CDR3 region: CAWSVRTGARNTEAFF. As DNA, the CDR3 is TGTGCCTGGAGTGTCCGTACAGGGGCGAGGAACACTGAAGCTTTCTTT.

The CDR3 loop is CASSSGGDGYTF. CDR3 DNA: TGTGCCAGCAGTTCAGGGGGCGATGGCTACACCTTC. The rearrangement uses TRBV28 and TRBJ1-2; 8 positions match TRBD1. Trimming at V came to 4 bases and at J to 6 bases, leaving 1 base not matched to a gene. The germline V gene has CDR1 MDHEN and CDR2 SYDVKM. The CDR3 is 12 residues long.

This chain uses TRBV30 with TRBJ2-3; no clear D gene. Per the germline V gene, CDR1 is GTSNPN and CDR2 is SVGIG (reference sequence). The CDR3 totals 12 residues. Trimming removed 4 bases at V and 5 bases at J, with 10 bases between. CDR3 sequence: CAWKERVDTQYF. In nucleotides, the CDR3 is TGTGCCTGGAAGGAACGGGTAGATACGCAGTATTTT.

Points on this clone: The junction does not match germline at one end; this may be a read error. The chain uses TRBV7-7 and TRBJ2-3; weak D call: TRBD2 (5 bases). This CDR3 has 15 amino acids. The germline V gene has CDR1 SSHAT and CDR2 FNYEAQ (reference sequence). The CDR3 sequence is CASSLGSGVSDTQYF. The CDR3 nucleotides read TGTGCTAGCAGCTTGGGCAGCGGAGTTTCAGATACGCAGTATTTT.

This chain uses TRBV2 with TRBJ1-4, with 9 positions matching TRBD1. The ends lost 2 bases at V and 8 bases at J; junction bases unmatched: 9. Germline CDR1 and CDR2: SNHLY and FYNNEI. There are 16 residues in the CDR3. CDR3 bases: TGTGCCAGCAGTGAAAGACCGGGACAGGGTGGGGAAAAACTGTTTTTT. It encodes CASSERPGQGGEKLFF.

The chain uses TRBV7-2 and TRBJ2-3; unclear D gene. Germline V gives CDR1 SGHTA, CDR2 FQGNSA. V was cut by 0 bases and J by 0 bases, with 10 bases left in between. CDR3 size: 16 residues. The CDR3 nucleotides are TGTGCCAGCAGCTTAGCTATTCTAGGAAGCACAGATACGCAGTATTTT. It is translated as CASSLAILGSTDTQYF. Complete variable domain (other parts from reference TRBV7-2 and TRBJ2-3): GAGVSQSPSNKVTEKGKDVELRCDPISGHTALYWYRQSLGQGLEFLIYFQGNSAPDKSGLPSDRFSAERTGGSVSTLTIQRTQQEDSAVYLCASSLAILGSTDTQYFGPGTRLTVL.

The chain links TRBV7-9 to TRBJ1-4, with TRBD1 matching over 9 bases. Germline trimming cut 4 bases from V and 6 bases from J; bases unmatched to any gene: 3. The CDR3 consists of 14 residues. Germline lookup yields CDR1 SEHNR and CDR2 FQNEAQ (reference sequence). The CDR3: CASSSRQGDEKLFF. CDR3 DNA sequence: TGTGCCAGCAGCTCCCGACAGGGGGATGAAAAACTGTTTTTT.

This rearrangement joins TRBV27 to TRBJ2-1; maybe TRBD2 (5 bases). CDR3 length: 16 residues. Germline CDR1 is MNHEY and CDR2 is SMNVEV (reference sequence). V was shortened by 5 bases and J by 3 bases, with 17 bases between the two germline ends. CDR3 amino acids: CASSPTSSDIYNEQFF. The CDR3 nucleotides read TGTGCCAGCAGTCCTACGAGTAGCGACATCTACAATGAGCAGTTCTTC.

The chain links TRBV11-3 to TRBJ2-3; 10 bases are a match to TRBD2. CDR1 is SGHNT and CDR2 is YENEEA in the germline V gene. J gave up 2 bases and V 5 bases, and 7 bases lay outside the gene matches. This CDR3 has 16 amino acids. The CDR3 DNA follows: TGTGCCAGCAGCCCTGGACTAGCGGAATTCACAGATACGCAGTATTTT. Protein product: CASSPGLAEFTDTQYF.

The chain has TRBV29-1 and TRBJ2-2, with 10 bases matching TRBD1. This CDR3 spans 14 amino acids. Germline lookup yields CDR1 SQVTM and CDR2 ANQGSEA. The V segment lost 4 bases and the J segment 5 bases; nucleotides outside the gene matches: 4. The CDR3 DNA reads as TGCAGCGTTGGACAGGGGGCGGGAACCGGGGAGCTGTTTTTT. It is translated as CSVGQGAGTGELFF.

The J gene is TRBJ2-7, the V gene TRBV5-1, with D possibly TRBD1 on 7 matching bases. The CDR3 covers 13 residues. The germline V gene has CDR1 SGHRS and CDR2 YFSETQ. V lost 4 bases and J lost 3, with 11 bases in between. The CDR3 DNA reads as TGCGCCAGCAGCCGCGGGGACAGCTACGAGCAGTACTTC. Amino acid sequence: CASSRGDSYEQYF.

This rearrangement joins TRBV19 to TRBJ2-1; 13 positions match TRBD2. The CDR3 consists of 17 residues. The germline gives CDR1 LNHDA, CDR2 SQIVND (reference sequence). After removal of 3 bases from V and 3 bases from J, the junction contained 5 bases not matched to a gene. The CDR3 coding sequence is TGTGCCAGTAGTATTGCCACTAGCGGGAGGGGCTACAATGAGCAGTTCTTC. It yields the protein CASSIATSGRGYNEQFF.

CDR3 residues: CASDGGYGYTF. CDR3 in DNA: TGCGCCAGTGACGGGGGATATGGCTACACCTTC. J is TRBJ1-2 and V is TRBV5-1; D possibly corresponds to TRBD1 (5 bases). Germline V gene data show CDR1 as SGHRS and CDR2 as YFSETQ. Trimming removed 8 bases at V and 5 bases at J, with 10 bases between. CDR3 length: 11 residues.

V and J are TRBV5-1 and TRBJ2-5, with 13 positions matching TRBD2. The germline CDR1 and CDR2 sequences are SGHRS and YFSETQ. V dropped 3 bases and J dropped 5; count of bases not matched to a gene: 4. The CDR3 is 15 residues long. The CDR3, as DNA: TGCGCCAGCAGCTCAACTAGCGGGGGGGCGGAGACCCAGTACTTC. It encodes CASSSTSGGAETQYF. Complete variable domain (other parts from reference TRBV5-1 and TRBJ2-5): KAGVTQTPRYLIKTRGQQVTLSCSPISGHRSVSWYQQTPGQGLQFLFEYFSETQRNKGNFPGRFSGRQFSNSRSEMNVSTLELGDSALYLCASSSTSGGAETQYFGPGTRLLVL.

The chain employs TRBV19 and TRBJ2-1, with D perhaps matching TRBD2 (6 bases). The germline CDR1 and CDR2 sequences are LNHDA and SQIVND (reference sequence). The CDR3 is 13 residues long. Trimming cost V 5 bases and J 7 bases, with 12 bases left between them. The CDR3 region is CASSPRDLNEQFF. In nucleotides, the CDR3 is TGTGCCAGTAGTCCTCGGGACTTAAATGAGCAGTTCTTC.

The chain combines TRBV15 with TRBJ1-2; D is perhaps TRBD1 (5 bases). Germline lookup yields CDR1 LNHNV and CDR2 YYDKDF (reference sequence). The germline V and J ends were trimmed by 1 base and 8 bases, with 8 bases remaining between them. This CDR3 region has 12 residues. Here the CDR3 DNA reads TGTGCCACCAGCAGAGGGGGCAGGGGCTACACCTTC. Protein sequence: CATSRGGRGYTF.

The rearrangement uses TRBV25-1 and TRBJ1-5; 9 nucleotides line up with TRBD1. Germline V gene sequence: CDR1 MGHDK, CDR2 SYGVNS. Germline trimming cut 4 bases from V and 2 bases from J; bases unmatched to any gene: 9. This CDR3 is built from 17 residues. The DNA of the CDR3 is TGTGCCAGCAGTGGACCCGGGACAGGGATGGGCAATCAGCCCCAGCATTTT. This translates into CASSGPGTGMGNQPQHF.

In this sample, this clone turned up a few times. This chain links TRBV11-2 with TRBJ1-5, with unresolved D. The CDR3 runs 17 residues. The ends were cut back, 5 bases at V and 7 bases at J, with 24 bases in the middle. From germline, CDR1 is SGHAT and CDR2 FQNNGV. The DNA for the CDR3 is TGTGCCAGCAGCGCTAGGGCGGGAGCCAATTCCAGGCAGCCCCAGCATTTT. This encodes CASSARAGANSRQPQHF.

This clone was seen a handful of times. V usage is TRBV10-3 and J usage is TRBJ1-2, with TRBD1 matching 7 bases. The CDR3 has 16 residues. The junction had 10 bases not matched to a gene; V was cut back by 2 bases and J by 4 bases. In germline, CDR1 is ENHRY, CDR2 SYGVKD. The CDR3 spells CAISELGYRDSYGYTF. In nucleotides, the CDR3 is TGTGCCATCAGTGAGCTCGGCTACCGGGACAGCTATGGCTACACCTTC.

The J gene is TRBJ1-5, the V gene TRBV5-1; unclear D gene. This CDR3 is built from 17 residues. Trimming left V 0 bases short and J 0 bases short, with 13 bases between. The germline V gene has CDR1 SGHRS and CDR2 YFSETQ. The CDR3 DNA reads TGCGCCAGCAGCTTGGGCGCGACACAAGATAGCAATCAGCCCCAGCATTTT. Translating gives CASSLGATQDSNQPQHF.